These 8 T cell receptor beta chains came from one sample sequenced in a study of cytomegalovirus exposure and HLA in healthy donors. Method: immunoSEQ multiplex PCR; TCRdb's copy keeps in-frame clones and lacks some. The sample contains about 170,000 clones, around nine tenths of which appear only once. The sequenced material came from PBMCs. Source of these receptors: a woman between 18 and 29 years old in good health and CMV-seronegative.

The chain employs TRBV7-9 and TRBJ1-2; D gene ambiguous. Trimming cost V 1 base and J 4 bases, with 7 bases left between them. Germline assignment: CDR1 SEHNR and CDR2 FQNEAQ (reference sequence). The CDR3 totals 13 residues. The CDR3 protein is CASSLGGVYGYTF. The CDR3, as DNA: TGTGCCAGCAGCTTAGGAGGAGTCTATGGCTACACCTTC.

In its sample, this clone was seen a few times. This sequence joins TRBV4-3 and TRBJ1-1; D unresolved. The CDR3 has 14 amino acids. CDR1 and CDR2 (germline): LGHNA, YSLEER. The V end was cut by 0 bases, the J end by 1 base, with 6 bases between. CDR3 sequence: CASSQDGGNTEAFF. CDR3 nucleotide sequence: TGCGCCAGCAGCCAAGATGGAGGGAACACTGAAGCTTTCTTT.

This sequence joins TRBV2 and TRBJ1-1, with 7 bases aligning to TRBD1. V shed 10 bases, J shed 3 bases, and the junction held 5 bases outside the gene matches. In germline, CDR1 is SNHLY, CDR2 FYNNEI. The CDR3 length is 12 residues. DNA for the CDR3: TGTGCCACCCCACAGGGGTACACTGAAGCTTTCTTT. Encoded protein: CATPQGYTEAFF.

This chain joins TRBV7-6 and TRBJ1-6; D not certain. Germline V gene sequence: CDR1 SGHVS, CDR2 FNYEAQ. The CDR3 sequence is 17 residues long. V was cut by 2 bases and J by 8 bases, with 19 bases left in between. CDR3 in DNA: TGTGCCAGCAGCTTACAGATTCGCTCACACAGCCATTCACCCCTCCACTTT. Protein sequence: CASSLQIRSHSHSPLHF.

The rearrangement links TRBV9 to TRBJ1-4, with 9 bases matching TRBD1. The V and J ends lost 3 bases and 8 bases, in that order; junction bases with no gene match: 11. This CDR3 is 16 amino acids long. The germline CDR1 and CDR2 sequences are SGDLS and YYNGEE. CDR3 region: CASSATEGQGREKLFF. In DNA form, the CDR3 reads TGTGCCAGCAGCGCGACGGAGGGACAGGGACGGGAAAAACTGTTTTTT.

V usage is TRBV7-2 and J usage is TRBJ2-3, with D uncertain. CDR3 length: 13 residues. Trimming removed 3 bases from V and 4 bases from J, with 8 bases in between. Germline CDR1 SGHTA, CDR2 FQGNSA. CDR3 sequence (DNA): TGTGCCAGCAGCTTCTCTCCTGCAGATACGCAGTATTTT. It specifies CASSFSPADTQYF.

This clone has a handful of counts. The chain couples TRBV7-3 to TRBJ1-1; no firm D call. Trimming stripped 9 bases from V and 3 bases from J, with 14 bases between. This CDR3 contains 13 residues. Germline CDR1 and CDR2: SGHTA and FQGTGA. DNA of the CDR3: TGTGCCAGTACAAGCGGGAGGGACACTGAAGCTTTCTTT. Amino acids: CASTSGRDTEAFF. Drawing the rest from reference TRBV7-3 and TRBJ1-1, the complete variable domain is GAGVSQTPSNKVTEKGKYVELRCDPISGHTALYWYRQSLGQGPEFLIYFQGTGAADDSGLPNDRFFAVRPEGSVSTLKIQRTERGDSAVYLCASTSGRDTEAFFGQGTRLTVV.

The chain carries TRBV2 and TRBJ2-3, with 8 bases lining up with TRBD2. J was trimmed by 2 bases and V by 7 bases; bases with no gene match: 14. The CDR3 has 17 amino acids. Germline V gene lookup returns CDR1 SNHLY and CDR2 FYNNEI. CDR3 bases: TGTGCCAGCACCGAGAGGGCTAGCGGGTACGCCACAGATACGCAGTATTTT. Protein: CASTERASGYATDTQYF.